The rows below give T cell receptor beta chains drawn from one sample of a study of cytomegalovirus exposure and HLA in healthy donors. TCRdb's copy holds only in-frame clones and misses some; the assay was immunoSEQ multiplex PCR. This sample has some 120,000 clones, with less than 10% found just once. The sample comprised PBMCs. These receptors were collected from a woman in her forties in good health and CMV-seropositive. The conserved cysteine and the conserved F or W are not part of the CDR3 here. D genes are given only for firm matches. Clone size is given for some rows only: seen once, a few or many times, or a class if the clone is expanded.

clone size | J gene | V gene | D gene | CDR3 length | CDR3 protein
. | TRBJ2-7 | TRBV6-1 | . | 10 | AADGGAYEQY
few | TRBJ1-6 | TRBV5-6 | TRBD1 | 13 | ASSLAQGENSPLH
few | TRBJ2-5 | TRBV5-1 | . | 14 | ASSWGVGGTQETQY
. | TRBJ1-1 | TRBV6-5 | TRBD1 | 13 | ASSFFGTVNTEAF
. | TRBJ2-7 | TRBV9 | . | 13 | ASSATGSNPYEQY
. | TRBJ2-1 | TRBV5-1 | . | 13 | ASSLGQFSHNEQF
. | TRBJ2-1 | TRBV6-6 | TRBD1 | 12 | ASSRDRVYNEQF
. | TRBJ2-1 | TRBV6-5 | . | 12 | ASSDLSTYNEQF
few | TRBJ1-1 | TRBV7-9 | TRBD1 | 9 | ASSFGQGGF
. | TRBJ1-2 | TRBV5-8 | TRBD1 | 11 | ASSLDRVGGYT
. | TRBJ1-2 | TRBV30 | . | 10 | AWGFGFVGYT
. | TRBJ2-2 | TRBV7-6 | . | 14 | ASSLGGAPGTGELF
. | TRBJ1-2 | TRBV7-9 | . | 13 | ASSGVTETNYGYT
few | TRBJ1-1 | TRBV10-3 | . | 11 | ATRDDWNTEAF
few | TRBJ2-7 | TRBV30 | TRBD2 | 14 | AWSAQSASGGSEQY
. | TRBJ1-2 | TRBV2 | . | 12 | ASMWGGESYGYT
few | TRBJ1-1 | TRBV11-3 | . | 11 | ASSLTGNTEAF
. | TRBJ1-5 | TRBV7-2 | . | 13 | ASSSAGDSNQPQH
few | TRBJ1-1 | TRBV19 | TRBD1 | 12 | AIHGTGGRTEAF
. | TRBJ1-2 | TRBV28 | TRBD1 | 11 | ASTSGTGYGYT
. | TRBJ1-2 | TRBV18 | TRBD1 | 13 | ASSPSPDRGRGYT